The rows below give T cell receptor beta chains drawn from one sample of a study of CD8 T cells in Susac syndrome. TCRdb redid the calling of the immunoSEQ multiplex PCR reads with MiXCR, one entry per CDR3 protein. Of some 160,000 distinct CDR3 sequences listed, about 91% are singletons. Sequences were obtained from CD4+ T cells from PBMCs. Receptors originate from a human donor in good health. Both conserved end residues are part of each CDR3. Fields, in order: J gene, V gene, CDR3 protein.

>TRBJ2-5|TRBV7-2
CASSLGSGSRETQYF
>TRBJ2-7|TRBV5-6
CASRSRSATYEQYF
>TRBJ1-5|TRBV6-2/TRBV6-3
CASSYNGGTPQHF
>TRBJ1-2|TRBV29-1
CSVEKGTGGVYGYTF
>TRBJ2-7|TRBV6-2/TRBV6-3
CASSYGSAGVRTYEQYF
>TRBJ1-1|TRBV6-1
CASLGGSLNTEAFF
>TRBJ2-6|TRBV29-1
CSVASGANVLTF
>TRBJ2-1|TRBV12-3/TRBV12-4
CAIQPGLGHGEQFF
>TRBJ2-7|TRBV28
CASSLYPSYEQYF
>TRBJ2-4|TRBV11-2
CASSHAVLGLGPVGDIQYF
>TRBJ2-5|TRBV10-3
CAISESTSAKETQYF
>TRBJ2-3|TRBV6-1
CASSRARTDTQYF
>TRBJ1-1|TRBV18
CASSPGSNTEAFF
>TRBJ2-5|TRBV5-4
CASSLIAGGQETQYF
>TRBJ1-2|TRBV20-1
CSARRGVDGYTF
>TRBJ2-1|TRBV29-1
CSVGGGWSSYNEQFF
>TRBJ1-1|TRBV6-2/TRBV6-3
CASSKGPERNTEAFF
>TRBJ1-5|TRBV11-2
CASSLGYNQPQHF
>TRBJ1-1|TRBV20-1
CSAMGDGTEAFF
>TRBJ2-7|TRBV20-1
CSARQSGRVMQYF
>TRBJ2-3|TRBV6-1
CASSQGRRISTDTQYF
>TRBJ2-6|TRBV7-3
CASSSYLGANVLTF
>TRBJ2-5|TRBV7-9
CASSGLGQEETQYF
>TRBJ2-7|TRBV5-1
CASSPRRGRSLSTYEQYF
>TRBJ1-2|TRBV20-1
CSAKRTDYGYTF
>TRBJ1-1|TRBV20-1
CSARPDSLTEAFF
>TRBJ1-2|TRBV7-2
CASSLVSQGNGYTF
>TRBJ2-7|TRBV29-1
CSVDDGTGGYEQYF
>TRBJ1-2|TRBV6-1
CASRGVDRAYGYTF
>TRBJ2-3|TRBV7-2
CASSHDTDTQYF
>TRBJ1-5|TRBV6-5
CASSFGQEGGQPQHF
>TRBJ2-7|TRBV28
CASSLGGPMNEQYF
>TRBJ2-5|TRBV24-1
CATSDLRQGRETQYF
>TRBJ2-7|TRBV5-1
CASSFGGGIGQYF
>TRBJ2-2|TRBV30
CAWSVELAGELFF
>TRBJ2-1|TRBV7-3
CASGLAGSEQFF
>TRBJ1-2|TRBV24-1
CATSDPGLGYTF
>TRBJ2-2|TRBV9
CASSADRANTGELFF
>TRBJ2-7|TRBV3-1
CASSYRQAADEQYF